One and the same sample provided the 7 T cell receptor beta chains below, sequenced in a study of T-cell memory formation after mild COVID-19. TCRdb reprocessed the 5' RACE reads via MiXCR and lists one record per CDR3 protein. The repertoire consists of just over 300,000 distinct CDR3 sequences, with 19% occurring once and the leading ten covering around 21%. Material for sequencing was PBMCs or a T cell subset sorted from them (not recorded which). These receptors were collected from a man aged 18 to 30 who had mild COVID-19 (a few samples of this study predate the infection). Cell type and time point are not known.

The rearrangement links TRBV6-5 to TRBJ1-2; D call uncertain. The CDR3 runs to 13 residues. Germline V gives CDR1 MNHEY, CDR2 SVGAGI. The V gene lost 6 bases and the J gene lost 5 bases, with 13 bases spanning the gap. CDR3 in DNA: TGTGCCAGCAGCATTAGACACCGATATGGCTACACCTTC. Translating gives CASSIRHRYGYTF.

This clonotype was observed a handful of times. The chain combines TRBV7-3 with TRBJ2-3; 10 nucleotides line up with TRBD2. The CDR3 runs 16 residues. Looked up from germline, CDR1 is SGHTA and CDR2 is FQGTGA. V trimming: 3 bases; J trimming: 5 bases; junction bases outside the gene matches: 8. The CDR3 here is CASSLQRGGSGDTQYF. CDR3 nucleotide sequence: TGTGCCAGCAGCTTGCAGCGGGGGGGCTCCGGAGATACGCAGTATTTT. The full variable domain, rest sourced from reference TRBV7-3 and TRBJ2-3, is GAGVSQTPSNKVTEKGKYVELRCDPISGHTALYWYRQSLGQGPEFLIYFQGTGAADDSGLPNDRFFAVRPEGSVSTLKIQRTERGDSAVYLCASSLQRGGSGDTQYFGPGTRLTVL.

The chain has TRBV5-1 and TRBJ2-1, with a tentative D call TRBD1 (5 bases). V was cut by 4 bases and J by 7 bases, with 12 bases left in between. CDR1 is SGHRS, CDR2 YFSETQ, per germline. The CDR3 totals 13 residues. CDR3 DNA sequence: TGCGCCAGCAGCGTCTTCAGGGAAAATGAGCAGTTCTTC. Its translation: CASSVFRENEQFF.

The chain uses TRBV5-5 and TRBJ2-5; D is perhaps TRBD1 (5 bases). V was cut by 8 bases and J by 4 bases, with 15 bases left in between. In germline, CDR1 is SGHKS, CDR2 YYEKEE (reference sequence). This CDR3 has 13 amino acids. DNA of the CDR3: TGTGCCAGTGGGGCTGGGGAAGTAGAGACCCAGTACTTC. Its protein product is CASGAGEVETQYF.

This clonotype has a handful of counts. The chain links TRBV4-2 to TRBJ1-2; tentative D call: TRBD1 (5 bases). Trimming shortened V by 4 bases and J by 4 bases, and 19 bases separated the two germline ends. In germline, CDR1 is LGHNA, CDR2 YNFKEQ. The CDR3 covers 16 residues. CDR3 sequence reads: CASSPQLGYGAYGYTF. In nucleotides, the CDR3 is TGTGCCAGCAGCCCCCAGTTGGGGTATGGGGCCTATGGCTACACCTTC.

As regards this clonotype: At one end the junction does not follow the germline gene, possibly because of a read error. Written as DNA, the CDR3 is TGTGCCAGCAGGCCCACAGGGAACCCTGAAGCTTTCTTT. Encoded protein: CASRPTGNPEAFF. The rearrangement links TRBV5-6 to TRBJ1-1; TRBD1 is a possible D gene (6 bases). The germline CDR1 and CDR2 sequences are SGHDT and YYEEEE. This CDR3 has 13 amino acids.

The chain recombines TRBV6-5 with TRBJ1-2; 10 nucleotides line up with TRBD1. The V gene's germline CDR1 is MNHEY and CDR2 SVGAGI. CDR3 length equals 14 residues. With V trimmed by 7 bases and J by 3 bases, 5 bases remained unmatched. CDR3 DNA: TGTGCCAGCAAAAGGACAGGGGGAGACTATGGCTACACCTTC. Its protein is CASKRTGGDYGYTF.